This entry is about one TCR beta chain. What it binds is not known. The data derive from a study of post-analysis software for immune sequencing data. In the study overall: Recorded subtypes: relapsing-remitting, secondary progressive, progressive-relapsing; some patients unannotated. Study observations and caveats: People with multiple sclerosis had a significantly lower normalized Chao1 diversity than controls did. With F measure, samples from one preparation batch clustered together strongly.

Unique molecular identifiers were built into the TCR beta cDNA libraries. Around 500,000 cDNA molecules came from approximately 1 to 10 million T cells. TCRdb re-called the PCR reads with MiXCR, one entry per CDR3 protein. The repertoire consists of some 890,000 distinct CDR3 sequences, with roughly 50% occurring once and the leading ten covering approximately 4.4%. Sequencing used blood. The TCR comes from a girl aged 5 to 17 with multiple sclerosis.

The CDR3 is CASSQLGQGAWETQYF. The CDR3 DNA reads TGTGCCAGCAGCCAACTGGGACAGGGGGCTTGGGAGACCCAGTACTTC. The chain employs TRBV4-2 and TRBJ2-5; 12 bases line up with TRBD1. The V gene's germline CDR1 is LGHNA and CDR2 YNFKEQ. The CDR3 runs 16 residues. V was clipped by 2 bases and J by 5 bases; unmatched bases: 6.